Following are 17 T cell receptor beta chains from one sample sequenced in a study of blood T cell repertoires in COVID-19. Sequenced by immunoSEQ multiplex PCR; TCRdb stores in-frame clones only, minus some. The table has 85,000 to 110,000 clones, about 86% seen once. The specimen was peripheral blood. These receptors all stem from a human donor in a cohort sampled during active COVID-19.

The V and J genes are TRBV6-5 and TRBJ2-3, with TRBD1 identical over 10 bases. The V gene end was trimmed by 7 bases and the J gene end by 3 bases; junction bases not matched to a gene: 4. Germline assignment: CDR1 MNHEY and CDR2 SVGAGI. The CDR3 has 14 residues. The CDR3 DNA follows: TGTGCCAGCAAGTTGGGACAGGGGACAGATACGCAGTATTTT. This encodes CASKLGQGTDTQYF.

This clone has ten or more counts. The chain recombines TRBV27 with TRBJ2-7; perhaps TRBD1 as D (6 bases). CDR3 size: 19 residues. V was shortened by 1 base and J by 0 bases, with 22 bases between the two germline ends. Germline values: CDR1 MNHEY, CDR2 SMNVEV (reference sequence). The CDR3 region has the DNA TGTGCCAGCAGTTTATTCTATGGGCCCGACGGACAGATCTCCTACGAGCAGTACTTC. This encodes CASSLFYGPDGQISYEQYF.

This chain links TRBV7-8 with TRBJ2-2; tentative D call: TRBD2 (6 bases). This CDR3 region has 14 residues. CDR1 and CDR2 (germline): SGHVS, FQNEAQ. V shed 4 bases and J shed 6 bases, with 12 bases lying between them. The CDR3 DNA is TGTGCCAGCAGCTACGGGGGTTACTCCGGGGAGCTGTTTTTT. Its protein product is CASSYGGYSGELFF.

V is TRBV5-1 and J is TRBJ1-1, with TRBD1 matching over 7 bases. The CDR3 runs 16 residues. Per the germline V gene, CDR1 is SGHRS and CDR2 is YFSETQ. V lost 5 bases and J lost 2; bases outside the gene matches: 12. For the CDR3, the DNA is TGCGCCAGCAGGCTGAGGGGGCGATCCCCAAACACTGAAGCTTTCTTT. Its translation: CASRLRGRSPNTEAFF.

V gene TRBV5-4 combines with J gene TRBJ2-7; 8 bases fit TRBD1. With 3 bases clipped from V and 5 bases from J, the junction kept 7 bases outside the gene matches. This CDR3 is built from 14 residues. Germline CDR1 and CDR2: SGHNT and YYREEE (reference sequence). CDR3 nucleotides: TGTGCCAGCAGCTCCCCAGGACAGGGCCACGAGCAGTACTTC. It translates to CASSSPGQGHEQYF.

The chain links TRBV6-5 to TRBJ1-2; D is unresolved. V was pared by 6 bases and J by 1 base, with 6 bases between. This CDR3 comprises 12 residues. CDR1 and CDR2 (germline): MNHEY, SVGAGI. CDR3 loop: CASSTVNYGYTF. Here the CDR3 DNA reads TGTGCCAGCAGCACAGTTAACTATGGCTACACCTTC.

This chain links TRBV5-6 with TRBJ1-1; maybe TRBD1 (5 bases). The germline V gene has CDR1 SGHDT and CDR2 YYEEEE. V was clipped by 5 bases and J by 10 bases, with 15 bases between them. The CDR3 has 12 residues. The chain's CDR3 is CASSWRGSVAFF. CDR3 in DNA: TGTGCCAGCAGTTGGCGGGGGTCCGTAGCTTTCTTT.

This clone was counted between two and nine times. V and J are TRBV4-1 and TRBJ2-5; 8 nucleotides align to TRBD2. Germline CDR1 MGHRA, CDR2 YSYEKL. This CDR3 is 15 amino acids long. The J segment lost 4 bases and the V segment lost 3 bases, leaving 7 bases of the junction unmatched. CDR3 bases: TGCGCCAGCAGCCAGGGAGCGGGGGCTGGAGAGACCCAGTACTTC. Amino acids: CASSQGAGAGETQYF.

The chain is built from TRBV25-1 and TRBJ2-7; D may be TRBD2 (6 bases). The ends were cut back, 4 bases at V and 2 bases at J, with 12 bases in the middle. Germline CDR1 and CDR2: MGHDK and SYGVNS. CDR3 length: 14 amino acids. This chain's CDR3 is CASSGAGRTYEQYF. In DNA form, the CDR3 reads TGTGCCAGCAGTGGGGCCGGGAGAACCTACGAGCAGTACTTC.

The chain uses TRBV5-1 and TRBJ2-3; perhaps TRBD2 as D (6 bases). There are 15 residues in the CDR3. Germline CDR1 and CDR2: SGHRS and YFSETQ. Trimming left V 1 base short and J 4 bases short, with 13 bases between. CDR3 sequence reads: CASSLLAGRSDTQYF. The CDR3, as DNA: TGCGCCAGCAGCTTGCTTGCAGGGAGGTCAGATACGCAGTATTTT.

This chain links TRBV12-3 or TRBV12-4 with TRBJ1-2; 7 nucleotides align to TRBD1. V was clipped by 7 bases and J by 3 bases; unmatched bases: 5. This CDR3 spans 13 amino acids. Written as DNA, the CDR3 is TGTGCCAGCAAGACCGGGACAGACTATGGCTACACCTTC. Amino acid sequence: CASKTGTDYGYTF.

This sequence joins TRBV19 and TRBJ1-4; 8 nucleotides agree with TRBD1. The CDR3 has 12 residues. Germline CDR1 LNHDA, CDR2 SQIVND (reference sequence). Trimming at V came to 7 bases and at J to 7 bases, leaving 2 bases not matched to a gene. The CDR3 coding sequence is TGTGCCAGTATCGACAGGGGTGAAAAACTGTTTTTT. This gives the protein CASIDRGEKLFF. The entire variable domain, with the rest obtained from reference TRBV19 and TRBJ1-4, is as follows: DGGITQSPKYLFRKEGQNVTLSCEQNLNHDAMYWYRQDPGQGLRLIYYSQIVNDFQKGDIAEGYSVSREKKESFPLTVTSAQKNPTAFYLCASIDRGEKLFFGSGTQLSVL.

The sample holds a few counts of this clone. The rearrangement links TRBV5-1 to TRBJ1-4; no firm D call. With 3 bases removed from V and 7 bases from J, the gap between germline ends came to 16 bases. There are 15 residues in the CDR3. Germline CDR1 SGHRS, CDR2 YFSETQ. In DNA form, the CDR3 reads TGCGCCAGCAGCTATGGCCCTCGTTCAGGTGAAAAACTGTTTTTT. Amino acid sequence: CASSYGPRSGEKLFF.

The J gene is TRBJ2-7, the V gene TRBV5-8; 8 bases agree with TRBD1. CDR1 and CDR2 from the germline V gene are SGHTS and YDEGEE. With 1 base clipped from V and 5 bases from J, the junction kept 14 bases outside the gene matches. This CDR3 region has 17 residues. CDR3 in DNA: TGTGCCAGCAGCTTGTACCTGGGGCAGGGGGCGCGAAACGAGCAGTACTTC. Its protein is CASSLYLGQGARNEQYF.

The CDR3 DNA sequence: TGTGCCATCGCCGGACTAGCGGGGGGGGCGAGCTCCTACGAGCAGTACTTC. Encoded protein: CAIAGLAGGASSYEQYF. V gene TRBV10-3 combines with J gene TRBJ2-7; 15 bases fit TRBD2. The J segment lost 0 bases and the V segment lost 8 bases, leaving 8 bases of the junction unmatched. The CDR3 runs to 17 residues. Germline V CDR1 and CDR2: ENHRY, SYGVKD.

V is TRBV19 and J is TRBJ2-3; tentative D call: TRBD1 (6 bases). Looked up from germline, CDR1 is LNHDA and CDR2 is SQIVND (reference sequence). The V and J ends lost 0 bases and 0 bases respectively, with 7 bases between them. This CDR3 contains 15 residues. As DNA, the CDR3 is TGTGCCAGTAGTATAGAGGGGGCGAGCACAGATACGCAGTATTTT. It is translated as CASSIEGASTDTQYF.

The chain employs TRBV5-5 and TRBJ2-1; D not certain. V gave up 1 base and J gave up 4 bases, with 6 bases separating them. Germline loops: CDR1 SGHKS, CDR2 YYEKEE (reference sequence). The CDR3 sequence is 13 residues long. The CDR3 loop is CASSLYPYNEQFF. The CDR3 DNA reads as TGTGCCAGCAGCTTGTATCCTTACAATGAGCAGTTCTTC.